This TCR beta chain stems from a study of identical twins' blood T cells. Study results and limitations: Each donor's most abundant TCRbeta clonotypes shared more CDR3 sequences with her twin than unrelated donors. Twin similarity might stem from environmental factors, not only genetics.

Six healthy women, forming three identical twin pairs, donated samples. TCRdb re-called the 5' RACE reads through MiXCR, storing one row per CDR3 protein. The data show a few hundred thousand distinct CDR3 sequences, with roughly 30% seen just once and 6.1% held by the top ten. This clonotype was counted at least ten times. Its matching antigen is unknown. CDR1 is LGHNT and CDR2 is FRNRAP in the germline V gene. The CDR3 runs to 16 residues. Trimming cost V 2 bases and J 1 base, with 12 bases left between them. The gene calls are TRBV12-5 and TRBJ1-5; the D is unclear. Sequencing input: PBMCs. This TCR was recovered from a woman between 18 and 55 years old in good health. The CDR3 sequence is CASGLRSGRSNQPQHF. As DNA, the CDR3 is TGTGCTAGTGGTTTGCGGTCGGGAAGGAGCAATCAGCCCCAGCATTTT.